This is a list of T cell receptor beta chains from one sample in a study of cytomegalovirus exposure and HLA in healthy donors. Measured with immunoSEQ multiplex PCR; TCRdb has only the in-frame clones, and not every one. Found here are 200,000 to 250,000 clones, approximately 80% of them singletons; the top ten hold 11% to 15%. Sequencing was done on a sample of PBMCs. The receptors were gathered from a woman between 25 and 40 years old in good health and CMV-seropositive. Both conserved end residues are trimmed from each CDR3. D genes are given only for firm matches. Clone size appears in some rows only: once, few, many, or a class for an expanded clone.

j_call: TRBJ2-2; clone_size: -; d_call: TRBD1; v_call: TRBV2; cdr3_aa: ASRGQTNTGELF
j_call: TRBJ2-3; clone_size: -; d_call: -; v_call: TRBV6-1; cdr3_aa: ASSEGSATSTDTQY
j_call: TRBJ1-5; clone_size: -; d_call: -; v_call: TRBV6-5; cdr3_aa: ASSRLGSNQPQH
j_call: TRBJ1-5; clone_size: -; d_call: TRBD1; v_call: TRBV30; cdr3_aa: AWSVEGTGVWGPQH
j_call: TRBJ1-2; clone_size: -; d_call: -; v_call: TRBV27; cdr3_aa: ASRSGLLGYT
j_call: TRBJ2-5; clone_size: -; d_call: -; v_call: TRBV9; cdr3_aa: ASSVGGAEQETQY
j_call: TRBJ2-5; clone_size: -; d_call: -; v_call: TRBV27; cdr3_aa: ASSLLKGQETQY
j_call: TRBJ1-2; clone_size: few; d_call: -; v_call: TRBV4-3; cdr3_aa: ASSQEREYPGGYT
j_call: TRBJ1-1; clone_size: -; d_call: TRBD1; v_call: TRBV25-1; cdr3_aa: ASSAGGYTEAF
j_call: TRBJ2-1; clone_size: -; d_call: TRBD2; v_call: TRBV15; cdr3_aa: ATGRDGNEQF
j_call: TRBJ2-1; clone_size: -; d_call: TRBD1; v_call: TRBV12-5; cdr3_aa: ASGLLGQGKYNEQF
j_call: TRBJ2-7; clone_size: few; d_call: -; v_call: TRBV4-1; cdr3_aa: ASGPWEEQY
j_call: TRBJ2-1; clone_size: few; d_call: -; v_call: TRBV5-6; cdr3_aa: ASSFFTGSYNEQF
j_call: TRBJ1-2; clone_size: -; d_call: -; v_call: TRBV6-5; cdr3_aa: ASSYESGPNYGYT
j_call: TRBJ2-7; clone_size: -; d_call: -; v_call: TRBV2; cdr3_aa: ASSFQGVAEQY
j_call: TRBJ2-3; clone_size: -; d_call: TRBD2; v_call: TRBV7-3; cdr3_aa: ASSPGTSGSVPYTDTQY
j_call: TRBJ1-2; clone_size: -; d_call: -; v_call: TRBV27; cdr3_aa: ASSLSVTDGYT
j_call: TRBJ2-7; clone_size: -; d_call: -; v_call: TRBV5-1; cdr3_aa: ASSYGGSYEQY
j_call: TRBJ2-2; clone_size: -; d_call: -; v_call: TRBV2; cdr3_aa: ASKLPGTGELF
j_call: TRBJ2-7; clone_size: -; d_call: TRBD1; v_call: TRBV29-1; cdr3_aa: SVTRGTGGSNEQY
j_call: TRBJ2-7; clone_size: -; d_call: -; v_call: TRBV10-1; cdr3_aa: ASSESTGREQY
j_call: TRBJ2-1; clone_size: -; d_call: -; v_call: TRBV29-1; cdr3_aa: SVVGTFSYNEQF